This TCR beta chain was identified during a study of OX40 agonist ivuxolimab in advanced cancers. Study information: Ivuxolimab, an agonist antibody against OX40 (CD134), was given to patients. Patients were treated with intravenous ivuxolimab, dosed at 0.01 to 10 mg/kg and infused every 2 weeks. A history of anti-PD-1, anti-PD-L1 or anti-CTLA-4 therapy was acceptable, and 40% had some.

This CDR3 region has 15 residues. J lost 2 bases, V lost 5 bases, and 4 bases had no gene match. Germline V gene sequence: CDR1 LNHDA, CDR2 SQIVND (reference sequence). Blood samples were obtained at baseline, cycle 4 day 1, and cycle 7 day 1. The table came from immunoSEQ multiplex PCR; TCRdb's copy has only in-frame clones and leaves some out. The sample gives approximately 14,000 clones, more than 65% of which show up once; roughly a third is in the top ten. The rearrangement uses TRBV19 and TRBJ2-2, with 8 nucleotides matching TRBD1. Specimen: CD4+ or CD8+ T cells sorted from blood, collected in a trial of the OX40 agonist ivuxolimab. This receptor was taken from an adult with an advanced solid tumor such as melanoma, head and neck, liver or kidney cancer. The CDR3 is CASSPGQGNTGELFF. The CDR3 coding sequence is TGTGCCAGTAGTCCCGGACAGGGAAACACCGGGGAGCTGTTTTTT. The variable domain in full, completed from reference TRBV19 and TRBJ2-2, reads DGGITQSPKYLFRKEGQNVTLSCEQNLNHDAMYWYRQDPGQGLRLIYYSQIVNDFQKGDIAEGYSVSREKKESFPLTVTSAQKNPTAFYLCASSPGQGNTGELFFGEGSRLTVL.